This T cell receptor beta chain was sequenced in a study of blood T cell repertoires in COVID-19. Looking at the study overall: COVID-19 samples collected from the United States, Italy and Spain covered acute and convalescent phases. T cells, B-cell-depleted T cells, or PBMCs supplied cDNA or gDNA.

The authors' processing: How many nucleated cells were present was estimated from reference gene primer amplification. This table comes from immunoSEQ multiplex PCR, and its TCRdb copy is limited to in-frame clones, with some not included. The DNA gave D and trimming, while V, J and clone size come from that table. The sample shows more than 150,000 clones, approximately 86% of them seen only once. CDR1 is KGHDR and CDR2 is SFDVKD in the germline V gene. V gave up 9 bases and J gave up 4 bases, with 9 bases separating them. The CDR3 length is 12 residues. This clone was detected only a few times. The origin of this receptor is a man aged 18 to 30 with acute or convalescent COVID-19. Material: peripheral blood. The V call is TRBV24-1, the J call TRBJ2-1, with a weak D call TRBD2 (5 bases). CDR3 region: CATGSGYNEQFF. The CDR3 nucleotides are TGTGCCACCGGGTCGGGATACAATGAGCAGTTCTTC.